One and the same sample provided the 11 T cell receptor beta chains below, sequenced in a study of blood T cell repertoires in COVID-19 (dated by TCRdb to about 2020). Library creation used the immunoSEQ multiplex PCR assay. The immuneACCESS repertoire file appears here via TCRdb, limited to in-frame rearrangements. These files lack a portion of the clones; in checked studies, under half of the deficit traces to unresolved V genes, and the cause of the others is not known. In this sample the table shows hundreds of thousands of clones, 65% to 90% of which occur a single time. Around 12% of the sample is in the top ten clones. The sample consisted of peripheral blood. The source of these receptors is a woman aged 70-85 years with COVID-19, enrolled during active disease.

V and J are TRBV19 and TRBJ1-3, with TRBD1 matching over 9 bases. V gave up 7 bases and J gave up 3 bases; unmatched junction bases: 7. The CDR3 covers 15 residues. CDR1 is LNHDA, CDR2 SQIVND, per germline (reference sequence). CDR3 region: CASTPDRGGGNTIYF. The CDR3 DNA reads TGTGCCAGTACCCCGGACAGGGGCGGTGGAAACACCATATATTTT.

Here the CDR3 reads CASSIAQGVTYEQYF. The CDR3 coding sequence is TGTGCCAGTAGTATAGCACAGGGGGTAACCTACGAGCAGTACTTC. The V call is TRBV19, the J call TRBJ2-7; 8 bases are shared with TRBD1. With V trimmed by 1 base and J by 2 bases, 4 bases remained unmatched. Germline CDR1 LNHDA, CDR2 SQIVND (reference sequence). The CDR3 runs 15 residues.

This clone is a singleton in its sample. The same CDR3 can be traced to other DNA sequences in this sample. V usage is TRBV6-6 and J usage is TRBJ1-2; a possible D gene is TRBD1 (6 bases). CDR1 MNHNY and CDR2 SVGAGI come from the germline V gene (reference sequence). This CDR3 has 13 amino acids. The V end lost 2 bases, the J end lost 3 bases, and 7 bases lay between the germline ends. CDR3 DNA sequence: TGTGCCAGCAGTTACAACAGGGACTATGGCTACACCTTC. This translates into CASSYNRDYGYTF.

The chain is built from TRBV6-5 and TRBJ1-1; D is unresolved. Trimming shortened V by 6 bases and J by 8 bases, and 13 bases separated the two germline ends. Germline V gene lookup returns CDR1 MNHEY and CDR2 SVGAGI. The CDR3 is 12 amino acids. This CDR3 reads CASSRREEEAFF. The CDR3 DNA sequence: TGTGCCAGCAGCCGCCGGGAGGAGGAAGCTTTCTTT.

This chain connects TRBV30 to TRBJ2-4; 7 bases align to TRBD1. After removal of 7 bases from V and 1 base from J, the junction contained 7 bases not matched to a gene. There are 14 residues in the CDR3. Per the germline V gene, CDR1 is GTSNPN and CDR2 is SVGIG (reference sequence). For the CDR3, the DNA is TGTGCCTCTACAGGGGTTCGGGCCAAAAACATTCAGTACTTC. Residues: CASTGVRAKNIQYF.

The V and J genes are TRBV20-1 and TRBJ2-3; 13 bases map to TRBD2. The CDR3 contains 15 residues. With V trimmed by 3 bases and J by 7 bases, 7 bases remained unmatched. The germline V gene has CDR1 DFQATT and CDR2 SNEGSKA (reference sequence). DNA of the CDR3: TGCAGTGCTAGTGTCACTAGCGGGGGGGCGTATACGCAGTATTTT. It encodes CSASVTSGGAYTQYF.

V usage is TRBV27 and J usage is TRBJ2-2; D unresolved. The CDR3 spans 15 residues. The germline V and J ends were trimmed by 0 bases and 5 bases, with 10 bases remaining between them. CDR1 is MNHEY, CDR2 SMNVEV, per germline (reference sequence). The CDR3 DNA sequence: TGTGCCAGCAGTTTATCCGCAGGTTGGACCGGGGAGCTGTTTTTT. Amino acids: CASSLSAGWTGELFF.

The rearrangement joins TRBV11-2 to TRBJ1-2; 7 bases line up with TRBD1. V was clipped by 1 base and J by 4 bases; unmatched bases: 3. The CDR3 has 14 amino acids. Germline-derived CDR1 and CDR2 are SGHAT and FQNNGV. The CDR3 region has the DNA TGTGCCAGCAGCTTAGTGGGGGACAGCTATGGCTACACCTTC. Protein product: CASSLVGDSYGYTF.

The rearrangement joins TRBV28 to TRBJ2-7; the D gene is possibly TRBD2 (5 bases). Germline CDR1 is MDHEN and CDR2 is SYDVKM. Trimming removed 5 bases from V and 4 bases from J, with 12 bases in between. The CDR3 is 13 amino acids. The DNA for the CDR3 is TGTGCCAGCAGTCCTAGCCTCTCTTACGAGCAGTACTTC. It specifies CASSPSLSYEQYF.

The chain uses TRBV7-6 and TRBJ1-1; D is uncertain. The CDR3 runs 11 residues. V lost 11 bases and J lost 5, with 12 bases in between. The germline V gene encodes CDR1 SGHVS and CDR2 FNYEAQ. CDR3 in DNA: TGTGCCGTATATCGGGGAACTGAAGCTTTCTTT. Translating gives CAVYRGTEAFF.

The rearrangement links TRBV28 to TRBJ1-5, with a tentative D call TRBD1 (6 bases). The V end lost 6 bases, the J end lost 3 bases, and 9 bases lay between the germline ends. This CDR3 is built from 13 residues. Per the germline V gene, CDR1 is MDHEN and CDR2 is SYDVKM. CDR3 DNA sequence: TGTGCCAGCAGCCAGGGGTCCAATCAGCCCCAGCATTTT. Encoded protein: CASSQGSNQPQHF. The full variable domain, rest sourced from reference TRBV28 and TRBJ1-5, is DVKVTQSSRYLVKRTGEKVFLECVQDMDHENMFWYRQDPGLGLRLIYFSYDVKMKEKGDIPEGYSVSREKKERFSLILESASTNQTSMYLCASSQGSNQPQHFGDGTRLSIL.